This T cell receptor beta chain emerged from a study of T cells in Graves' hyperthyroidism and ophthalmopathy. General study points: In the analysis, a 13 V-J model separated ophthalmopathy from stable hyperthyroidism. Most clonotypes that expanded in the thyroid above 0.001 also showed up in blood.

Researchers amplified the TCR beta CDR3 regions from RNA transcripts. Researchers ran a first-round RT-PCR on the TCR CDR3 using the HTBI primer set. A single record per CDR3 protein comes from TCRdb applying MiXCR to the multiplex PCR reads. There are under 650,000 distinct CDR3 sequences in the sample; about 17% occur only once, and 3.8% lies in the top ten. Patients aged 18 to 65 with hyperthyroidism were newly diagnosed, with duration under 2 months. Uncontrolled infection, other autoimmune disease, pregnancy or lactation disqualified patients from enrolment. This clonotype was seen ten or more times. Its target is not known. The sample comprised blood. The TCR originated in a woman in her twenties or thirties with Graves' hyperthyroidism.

This chain's CDR3 is CSAGLTSSQETQYF. DNA of the CDR3: TGCAGTGCTGGGTTGACTAGCAGCCAAGAGACCCAGTACTTC. The V and J genes are TRBV20-1 and TRBJ2-5, with 7 bases that match TRBD2. V lost 5 bases and J lost 1; bases outside the gene matches: 7. Germline V gene sequence: CDR1 DFQATT, CDR2 SNEGSKA (reference sequence). This CDR3 has 14 residues.